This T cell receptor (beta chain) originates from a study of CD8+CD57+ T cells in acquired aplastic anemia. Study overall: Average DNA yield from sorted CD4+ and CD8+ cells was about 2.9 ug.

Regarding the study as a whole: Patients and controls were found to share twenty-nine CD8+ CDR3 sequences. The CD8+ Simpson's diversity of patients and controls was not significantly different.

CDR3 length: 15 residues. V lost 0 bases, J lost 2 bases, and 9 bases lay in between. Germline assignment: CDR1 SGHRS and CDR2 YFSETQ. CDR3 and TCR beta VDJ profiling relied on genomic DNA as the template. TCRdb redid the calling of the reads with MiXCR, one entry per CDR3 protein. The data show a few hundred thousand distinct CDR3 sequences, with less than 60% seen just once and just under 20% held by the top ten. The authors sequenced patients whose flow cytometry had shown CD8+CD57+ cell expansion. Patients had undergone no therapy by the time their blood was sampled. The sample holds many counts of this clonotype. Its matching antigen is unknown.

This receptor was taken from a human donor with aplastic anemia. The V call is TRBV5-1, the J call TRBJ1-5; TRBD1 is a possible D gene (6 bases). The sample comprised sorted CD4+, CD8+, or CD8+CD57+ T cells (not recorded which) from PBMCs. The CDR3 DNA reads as TGCGCCAGCAGCTTGGGACAGGAAGGCAATCAGCCCCAGCATTTT. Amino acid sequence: CASSLGQEGNQPQHF.